The TCR beta chain described here comes from a study of control samples from healthy donors and cancer patients. The V gene lost 1 base and the J gene lost 5 bases, with 15 bases spanning the gap. CDR1 and CDR2 (germline): SGHDT, YYEEEE. There are 15 residues in the CDR3. Libraries were prepared by immunoSEQ multiplex PCR; TCRdb keeps only in-frame clonotypes and omits some of them. Found here are about 160,000 clones, roughly 94% of them singletons; the top ten hold about 15%. The V and J genes are TRBV5-6 and TRBJ1-2, with D perhaps matching TRBD1 (5 bases). The sample was PBMCs. The sequence derives from a man in his 60s with colorectal cancer. The CDR3 is CASSLRGSQYYGYTF. DNA for the CDR3: TGTGCCAGCAGCTTGAGGGGATCTCAGTATTATGGCTACACCTTC.